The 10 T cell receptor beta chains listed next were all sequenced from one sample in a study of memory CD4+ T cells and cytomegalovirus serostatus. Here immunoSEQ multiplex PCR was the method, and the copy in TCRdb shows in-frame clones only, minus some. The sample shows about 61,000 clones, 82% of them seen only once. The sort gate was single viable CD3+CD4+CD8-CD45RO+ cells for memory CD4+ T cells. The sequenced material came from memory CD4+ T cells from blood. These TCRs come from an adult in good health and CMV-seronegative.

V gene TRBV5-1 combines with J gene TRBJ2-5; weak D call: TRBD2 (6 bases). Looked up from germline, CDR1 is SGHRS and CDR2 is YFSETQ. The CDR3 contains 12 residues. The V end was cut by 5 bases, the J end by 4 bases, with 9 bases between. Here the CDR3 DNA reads TGCGCCAGCAGATACGGGAGAGAGACCCAGTACTTC. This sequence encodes CASRYGRETQYF.

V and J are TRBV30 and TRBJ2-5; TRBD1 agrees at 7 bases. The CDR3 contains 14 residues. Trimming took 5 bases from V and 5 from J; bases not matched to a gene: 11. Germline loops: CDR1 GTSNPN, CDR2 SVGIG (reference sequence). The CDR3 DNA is TGTGCCTGGGACCTACAGGGGATGGGGGAGACCCAGTACTTC. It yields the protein CAWDLQGMGETQYF.

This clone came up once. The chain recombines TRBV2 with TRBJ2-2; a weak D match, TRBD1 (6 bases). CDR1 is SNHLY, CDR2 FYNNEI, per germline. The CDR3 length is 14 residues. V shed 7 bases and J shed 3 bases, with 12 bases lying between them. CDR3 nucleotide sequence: TGTGCCAGCAACGACAGGTTGTACACCGGGGAGCTGTTTTTT. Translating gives CASNDRLYTGELFF.

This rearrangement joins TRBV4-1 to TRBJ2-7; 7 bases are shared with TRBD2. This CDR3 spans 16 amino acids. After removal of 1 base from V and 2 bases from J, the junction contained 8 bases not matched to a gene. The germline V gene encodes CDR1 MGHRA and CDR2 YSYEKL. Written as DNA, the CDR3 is TGCGCCAGCAGCCAAGCGCCTATCGGGGGGACCTACGAGCAGTACTTC. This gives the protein CASSQAPIGGTYEQYF.

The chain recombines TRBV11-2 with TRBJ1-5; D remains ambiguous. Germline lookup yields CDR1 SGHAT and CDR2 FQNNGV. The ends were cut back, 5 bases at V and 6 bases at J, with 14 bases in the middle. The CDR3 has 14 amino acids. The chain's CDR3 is CASSPRLGGQPQHF. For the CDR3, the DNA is TGTGCCAGCAGCCCGCGACTTGGTGGTCAGCCCCAGCATTTT. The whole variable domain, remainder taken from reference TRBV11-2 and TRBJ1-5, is EAGVAQSPRYKIIEKRQSVAFWCNPISGHATLYWYQQILGQGPKLLIQFQNNGVVDDSQLPKDRFSAERLKGVDSTLKIQPAKLEDSAVYLCASSPRLGGQPQHFGDGTRLSIL.

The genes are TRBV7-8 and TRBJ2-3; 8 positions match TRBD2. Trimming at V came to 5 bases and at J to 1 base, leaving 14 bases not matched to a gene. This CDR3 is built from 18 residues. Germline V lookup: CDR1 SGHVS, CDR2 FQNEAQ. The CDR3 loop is CASSPLFWDSGGTDTQYF. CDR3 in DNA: TGTGCCAGCAGCCCACTTTTCTGGGATAGCGGGGGCACAGATACGCAGTATTTT.

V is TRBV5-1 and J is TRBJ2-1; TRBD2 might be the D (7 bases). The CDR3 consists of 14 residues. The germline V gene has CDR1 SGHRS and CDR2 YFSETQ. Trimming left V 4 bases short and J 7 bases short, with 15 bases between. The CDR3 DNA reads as TGCGCCAGCAGCGTCAGCGGGACAAGTAATGAGCAGTTCTTC. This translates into CASSVSGTSNEQFF.

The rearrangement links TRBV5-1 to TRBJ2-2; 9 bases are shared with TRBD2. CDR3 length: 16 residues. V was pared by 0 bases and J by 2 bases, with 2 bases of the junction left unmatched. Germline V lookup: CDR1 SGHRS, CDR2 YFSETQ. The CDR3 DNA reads TGCGCCAGCAGCTTGGCACTAGCGGGCAACACCGGGGAGCTGTTTTTT. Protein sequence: CASSLALAGNTGELFF.

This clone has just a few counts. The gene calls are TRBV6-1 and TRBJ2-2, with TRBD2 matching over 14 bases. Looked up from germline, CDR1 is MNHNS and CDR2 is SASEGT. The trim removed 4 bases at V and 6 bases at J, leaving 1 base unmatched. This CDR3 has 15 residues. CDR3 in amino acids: CASSGLAGGPGELFF. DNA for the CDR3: TGTGCCAGCAGTGGACTAGCGGGGGGGCCCGGGGAGCTGTTTTTT.

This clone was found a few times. The CDR3, as DNA: TGTGCCAGCAGCCAAGGTCCAGGGGAAAAACTGTTTTTT. The encoded protein is CASSQGPGEKLFF. The V and J genes are TRBV4-2 and TRBJ1-4, with D possibly matching TRBD1 (5 bases). CDR1 and CDR2 from the germline V gene are LGHNA and YNFKEQ. V was shortened by 1 base and J by 8 bases, with 8 bases between the two germline ends. The CDR3 runs 13 residues.